The TCR beta chain under discussion was sequenced for a study of vaccination effects on CD4 cells after COVID-19. Trimming shortened V by 4 bases and J by 10 bases, and 25 bases separated the two germline ends. Germline V gene sequence: CDR1 LGHDT, CDR2 YNNKEL (reference sequence). The CDR3 length is 16 residues. Points on this clone: Its antigen is unknown.

Produced via immunoSEQ multiplex PCR; TCRdb's table is partial and in-frame only. Seen here are 50,000 or so clones, 79% observed once, and the top ten hold roughly 5.6%. CD4+ T cells specific for antigen were expanded with viral peptide pools by the ViraFEST assay before sequencing. Upon completion of about eleven days in culture, CD4+ T cells were isolated. Nucleocapsid antibodies were negative in the vaccine recipients, who had never had SARS-CoV-2 infection. The chain employs TRBV3-1 (or the pseudogene TRBV3-2) and TRBJ2-5, with D perhaps TRBD2 (6 bases). The TCR comes from a human donor who received a COVID-19 vaccine. The sample was CD4+ T cells from PBMCs cultured with HCoV-OC43 spike peptides, taken before COVID-19 vaccination. Subset meaning: HCoV-OC43 spike overlapping peptide pool stimulation. The chain's CDR3 is CASSLSSGLGRDGQYF. The CDR3 coding sequence is TGTGCCAGCAGCCTGTCCTCGGGACTCGGACGGGATGGCCAGTACTTC.